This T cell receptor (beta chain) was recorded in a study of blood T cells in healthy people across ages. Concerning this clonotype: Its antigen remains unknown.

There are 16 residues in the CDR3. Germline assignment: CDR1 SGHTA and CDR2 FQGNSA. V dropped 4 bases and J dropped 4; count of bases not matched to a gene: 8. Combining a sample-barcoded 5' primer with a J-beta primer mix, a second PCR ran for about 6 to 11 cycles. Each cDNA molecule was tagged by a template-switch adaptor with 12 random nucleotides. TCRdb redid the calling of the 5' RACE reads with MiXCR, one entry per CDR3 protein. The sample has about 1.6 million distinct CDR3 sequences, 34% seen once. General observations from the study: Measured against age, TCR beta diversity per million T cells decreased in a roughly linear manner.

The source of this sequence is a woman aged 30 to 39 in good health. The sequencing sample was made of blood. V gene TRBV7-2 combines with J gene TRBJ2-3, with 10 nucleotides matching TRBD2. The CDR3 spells CASSSKRGGPADTQYF. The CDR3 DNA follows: TGTGCCAGCAGCTCAAAGCGGGGGGGCCCGGCAGATACGCAGTATTTT.